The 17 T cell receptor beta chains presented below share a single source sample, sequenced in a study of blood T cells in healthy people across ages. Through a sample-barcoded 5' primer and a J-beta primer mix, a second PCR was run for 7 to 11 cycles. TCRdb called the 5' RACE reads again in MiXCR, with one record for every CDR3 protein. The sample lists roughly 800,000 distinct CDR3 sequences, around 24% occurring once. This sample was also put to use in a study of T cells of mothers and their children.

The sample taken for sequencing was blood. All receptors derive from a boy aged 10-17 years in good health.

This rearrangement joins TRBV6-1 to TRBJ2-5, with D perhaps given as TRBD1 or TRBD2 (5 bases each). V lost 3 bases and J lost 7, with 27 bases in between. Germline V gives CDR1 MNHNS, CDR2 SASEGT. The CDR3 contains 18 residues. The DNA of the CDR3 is TGTGCCAGCAGTGATAAGCCCCCTTGGGGGACGCCCCGAGGGACCCAGTACTTC. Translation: CASSDKPPWGTPRGTQYF.

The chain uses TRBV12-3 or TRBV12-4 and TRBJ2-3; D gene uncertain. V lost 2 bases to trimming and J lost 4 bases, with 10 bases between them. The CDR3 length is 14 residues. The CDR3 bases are TGTGCCAGCAGTTTAATGGGGTTATCAGATACGCAGTATTTT. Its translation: CASSLMGLSDTQYF.

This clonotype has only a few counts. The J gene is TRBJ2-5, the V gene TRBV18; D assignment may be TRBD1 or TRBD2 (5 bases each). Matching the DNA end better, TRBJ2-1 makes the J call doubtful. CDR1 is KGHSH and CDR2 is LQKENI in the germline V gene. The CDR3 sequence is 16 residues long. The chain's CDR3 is CASSPPSRGTFNEQFF. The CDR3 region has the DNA TGTGCCAGCTCACCTCCTTCGAGGGGTACTTTCAATGAGCAGTTCTTC.

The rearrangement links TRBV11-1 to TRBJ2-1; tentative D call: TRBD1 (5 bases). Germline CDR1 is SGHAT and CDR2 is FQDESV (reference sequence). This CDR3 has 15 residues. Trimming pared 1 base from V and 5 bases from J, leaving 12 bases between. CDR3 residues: CASSLGTGWNNEQFF. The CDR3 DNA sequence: TGTGCCAGCAGCTTAGGTACAGGTTGGAACAATGAGCAGTTCTTC.

CDR3 DNA sequence: TGTGCCAGCAGTCCTATAGGGGGTTGGGGGACGGACTACGAGCAGTACTTC. It encodes CASSPIGGWGTDYEQYF. The chain carries TRBV28 and TRBJ2-7, with D possibly being TRBD1 (6 bases). V lost 5 bases, J lost 3 bases, and 23 bases lay in between. Germline CDR1 is MDHEN and CDR2 is SYDVKM. The CDR3 length is 17 residues.

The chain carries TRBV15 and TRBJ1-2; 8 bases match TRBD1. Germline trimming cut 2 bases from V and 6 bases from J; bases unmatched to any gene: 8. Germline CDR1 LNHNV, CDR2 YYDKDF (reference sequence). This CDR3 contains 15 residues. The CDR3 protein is CATSRPRQGPNGYTF. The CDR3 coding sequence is TGTGCCACCAGCAGACCTCGACAGGGGCCCAATGGCTACACCTTC.

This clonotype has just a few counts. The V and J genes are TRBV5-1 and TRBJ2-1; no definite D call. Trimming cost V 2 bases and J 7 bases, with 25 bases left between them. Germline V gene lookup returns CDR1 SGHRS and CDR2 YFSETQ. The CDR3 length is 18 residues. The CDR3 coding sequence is TGCGCCAGCAGCTTAACCGGACCTGGTTCAGAATCGACGAATGAGCAGTTCTTC. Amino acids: CASSLTGPGSESTNEQFF.

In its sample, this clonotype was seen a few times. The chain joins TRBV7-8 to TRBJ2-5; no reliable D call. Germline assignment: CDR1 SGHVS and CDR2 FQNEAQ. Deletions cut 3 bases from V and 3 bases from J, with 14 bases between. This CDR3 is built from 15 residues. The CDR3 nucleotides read TGTGCCAGCAGCTTTCGTCTTAACCACGAAGAGACCCAGTACTTC. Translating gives CASSFRLNHEETQYF.

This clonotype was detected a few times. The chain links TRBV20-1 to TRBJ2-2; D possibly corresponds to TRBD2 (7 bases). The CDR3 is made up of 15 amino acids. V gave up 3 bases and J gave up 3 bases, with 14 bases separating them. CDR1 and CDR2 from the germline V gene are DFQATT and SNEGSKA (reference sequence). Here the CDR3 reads CSASGGGADTGELFF. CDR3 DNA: TGCAGTGCTAGCGGTGGGGGGGCCGACACCGGGGAGCTGTTTTTT.

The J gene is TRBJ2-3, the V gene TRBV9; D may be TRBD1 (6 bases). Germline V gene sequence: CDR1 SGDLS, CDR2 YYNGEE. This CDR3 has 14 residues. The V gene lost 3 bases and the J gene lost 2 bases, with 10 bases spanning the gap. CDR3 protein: CASSDRDNTDTQYF. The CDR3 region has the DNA TGTGCCAGCAGCGACCGGGACAACACAGATACGCAGTATTTT. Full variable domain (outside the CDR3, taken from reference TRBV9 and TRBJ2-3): DSGVTQTPKHLITATGQRVTLRCSPRSGDLSVYWYQQSLDQGLQFLIQYYNGEERAKGNILERFSAQQFPDLHSELNLSSLELGDSALYFCASSDRDNTDTQYFGPGTRLTVL.

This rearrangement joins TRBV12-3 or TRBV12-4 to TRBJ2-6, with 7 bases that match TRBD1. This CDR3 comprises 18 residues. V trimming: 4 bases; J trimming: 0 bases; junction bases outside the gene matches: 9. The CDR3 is CASSSRQGPSSGANVLTF. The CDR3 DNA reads TGTGCCAGCAGTTCCAGACAGGGTCCGAGCTCTGGGGCCAACGTCCTGACTTTC.

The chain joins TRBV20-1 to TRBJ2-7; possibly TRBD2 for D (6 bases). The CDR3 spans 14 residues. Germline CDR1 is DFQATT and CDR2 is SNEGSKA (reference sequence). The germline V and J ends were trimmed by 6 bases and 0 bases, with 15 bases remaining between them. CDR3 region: CSARDGGPSYEQYF. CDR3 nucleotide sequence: TGCAGTGCCCGGGACGGGGGACCCTCCTACGAGCAGTACTTC.

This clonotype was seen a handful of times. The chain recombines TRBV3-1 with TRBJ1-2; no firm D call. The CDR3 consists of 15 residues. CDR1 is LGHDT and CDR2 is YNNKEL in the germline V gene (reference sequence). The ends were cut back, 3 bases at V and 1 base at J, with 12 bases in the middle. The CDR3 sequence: CASSHLREVNYGYTF. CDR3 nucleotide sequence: TGTGCCAGCAGCCATTTGAGGGAAGTTAACTATGGCTACACCTTC.

CDR3 region: CSARDPAGNYEQYF. The CDR3 DNA sequence: TGCAGTGCTAGAGATCCGGCAGGAAACTACGAGCAGTACTTC. The V and J genes are TRBV20-1 and TRBJ2-7; D unclear. The CDR3 is made up of 14 amino acids. V was clipped by 0 bases and J by 3 bases, with 12 bases between them. Germline lookup yields CDR1 DFQATT and CDR2 SNEGSKA (reference sequence).

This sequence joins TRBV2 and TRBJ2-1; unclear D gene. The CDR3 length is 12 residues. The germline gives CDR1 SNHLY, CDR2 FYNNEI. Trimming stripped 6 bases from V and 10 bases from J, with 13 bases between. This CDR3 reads CASSRYFGEQFF. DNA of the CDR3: TGTGCCAGCAGCCGATACTTTGGGGAGCAGTTCTTC.

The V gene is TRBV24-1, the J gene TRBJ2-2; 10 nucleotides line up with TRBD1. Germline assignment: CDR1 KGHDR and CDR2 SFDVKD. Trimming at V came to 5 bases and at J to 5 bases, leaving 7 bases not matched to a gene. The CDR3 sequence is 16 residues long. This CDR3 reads CATSAPEGQGTGELFF. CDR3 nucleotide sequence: TGTGCCACCAGTGCCCCGGAGGGACAGGGGACCGGGGAGCTGTTTTTT.

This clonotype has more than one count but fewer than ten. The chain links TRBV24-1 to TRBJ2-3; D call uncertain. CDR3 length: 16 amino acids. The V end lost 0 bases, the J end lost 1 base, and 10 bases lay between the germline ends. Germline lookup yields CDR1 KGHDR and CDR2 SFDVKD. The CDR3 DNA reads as TGTGCCACCAGTGATTTGGGGATGGGCGGCACAGATACGCAGTATTTT. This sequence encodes CATSDLGMGGTDTQYF.